This record looks at one T cell receptor beta chain sequence and its context. Its antigen remains unknown. This entry comes from a study of T cells in Graves' hyperthyroidism and ophthalmopathy. TCR beta CDR3 regions were amplified from RNA. A set of HTBI primers served as the primers for a first-round RT-PCR of the TCR CDR3. TCRdb re-derived calls from the multiplex PCR reads in MiXCR, one entry per CDR3 protein. Here the sample spans hundreds of thousands of distinct CDR3 sequences, 14% being singletons. Study-wide findings and caveats: Most clonotypes that expanded in the thyroid above 0.001 also showed up in blood.

The V and J ends lost 5 bases and 2 bases, in that order; junction bases with no gene match: 5. This CDR3 has 13 residues. Germline V lookup: CDR1 DFQATT, CDR2 SNEGSKA (reference sequence). The sequenced material came from blood. This receptor was taken from a woman in her thirties or forties with Graves' hyperthyroidism. This chain connects TRBV20-1 to TRBJ1-1; TRBD1 agrees at 7 bases. CDR3 sequence: CSALSGGNTEAFF. CDR3 DNA sequence: TGCAGTGCTCTTTCAGGGGGTAACACTGAAGCTTTCTTT.